Listed below are T cell receptor beta chains from one sample, sequenced in a study of shared clonotypes between healthy human individuals. Libraries were prepared by immunoSEQ multiplex PCR; TCRdb keeps only in-frame clonotypes and omits some of them. This sample has around 1.1 million clones, with about 84% found just once. The sample comprised memory CD4+ T cells from PBMCs. These receptors were collected from a man between 18 and 29 years old in good health. Some clones in this sample may be carry-over from other donors' samples. CDR3s include the opening cysteine and the closing phenylalanine or tryptophan. The D gene is left open where the match is weak. Some rows mark clone size as missing; the rest say once, few, many or name a class of expanded clone.

clone_size	d_call	v_call	j_call	cdr3_aa	cdr3_nt
few	.	TRBV27	TRBJ1-1	CASTPRDASNTEAFF	TGTGCCAGCACCCCAAGGGACGCTTCGAACACTGAAGCTTTCTTT
.	.	TRBV7-3	TRBJ2-1	CASSLTPSYNEQFF	TGTGCCAGCAGCTTAACGCCCTCCTACAATGAGCAGTTCTTC
.	TRBD1	TRBV4-1	TRBJ2-3	CASSRTGGGTDTQYF	TGCGCCAGCAGCCGGACAGGGGGAGGCACAGATACGCAGTATTTT
.	TRBD1	TRBV11-3	TRBJ2-5	CASSSTGKETQYF	TGTGCCAGCAGCTCGACAGGGAAAGAGACCCAGTACTTC
.	.	TRBV28	TRBJ2-7	CASRKKQRSGAEQYF	TGTGCCAGCAGAAAAAAACAGAGATCCGGCGCCGAGCAGTACTTC
.	.	TRBV6-4	TRBJ2-2	CASSGQNTGELFF	TGTGCCAGCAGTGGACAAAACACCGGGGAGCTGTTTTTT
.	.	TRBV7-9	TRBJ2-2	CASSLRKRGGGELFF	TGTGCCAGCAGCTTACGCAAGAGGGGTGGCGGGGAGCTGTTTTTT
.	.	TRBV6-5	TRBJ2-5	CASSLREYQETQYF	TGTGCCAGCAGTTTACGGGAGTACCAAGAGACCCAGTACTTC
.	.	TRBV6-6	TRBJ2-2	CASSYGTSNTGELFF	TGTGCCAGCAGTTACGGGACATCGAACACCGGGGAGCTGTTTTTT
.	TRBD1	TRBV9	TRBJ2-1	CASSARPGQGNEQFF	TGTGCCAGCAGCGCCCGCCCGGGACAGGGGAATGAGCAGTTCTTC
many	.	TRBV28	TRBJ1-5	CASRNVQGLNQPQHF	TGTGCCAGCAGAAACGTACAGGGCCTGAATCAGCCCCAGCATTTT
many	.	TRBV28	TRBJ1-1	CASESPPGRRGNAEAFF	TGTGCCAGCGAATCCCCTCCCGGGCGCCGTGGGAACGCTGAAGCTTTCTTT
.	.	TRBV25-1	TRBJ1-1	CASTPLQGLNTEAFF	TGTGCCAGCACCCCTCTACAAGGTTTGAACACTGAAGCTTTCTTT
.	.	TRBV7-9	TRBJ1-5	CASSFGGSQPQHF	TGTGCCAGCAGCTTCGGCGGGAGTCAGCCCCAGCATTTT
.	.	TRBV7-8	TRBJ1-2	CASSAHRDSPSGYTF	TGTGCCAGCAGCGCGCACCGGGACTCCCCTTCTGGCTACACCTTC
.	.	TRBV7-7	TRBJ2-7	CASSSLATGKQYF	TGTGCCAGCAGCTCCCTGGCCACCGGGAAGCAGTACTTC
.	.	TRBV30	TRBJ2-1	CAWSVLGTQPYNEQFF	TGTGCCTGGAGTGTATTAGGGACCCAGCCCTACAATGAGCAGTTCTTC
.	.	TRBV5-1	TRBJ1-1	CASSYTGTMNTEAFF	TGCGCCAGCAGCTACACGGGGACTATGAACACTGAAGCTTTCTTT
.	.	TRBV15	TRBJ2-5	CATSRDGVRGWSETQYF	TGTGCCACCAGCAGAGACGGGGTCAGGGGTTGGTCCGAGACCCAGTACTTC
.	TRBD1	TRBV7-3	TRBJ2-2	CASSLRPRGLTGELFF	TGTGCCAGCAGCTTACGCCCCAGGGGGCTTACCGGGGAGCTGTTTTTT
.	.	TRBV30	TRBJ1-1	CAWRGWVERAFF	TGTGCCTGGAGAGGATGGGTGGAGCGAGCTTTCTTT
few	.	TRBV5-4	TRBJ2-5	CASNERGNQETQYF	TGTGCCAGCAACGAAAGGGGGAACCAAGAGACCCAGTACTTC
once	.	TRBV5-1	TRBJ1-4	CASSSVGGKEKLFF	TGCGCCAGCAGCTCCGTGGGGGGAAAGGAAAAACTGTTTTTT
once	.	TRBV19	TRBJ1-5	CASSMVGVGNQPQHF	TGTGCCAGTAGTATGGTCGGCGTTGGTAATCAGCCCCAGCATTTT
.	.	TRBV28	TRBJ1-3	CASIGGALSGNTIYF	TGTGCCAGCATCGGGGGGGCTCTCTCTGGAAACACCATATATTTT
once	.	TRBV7-9	TRBJ1-5	CASSRDSGAENNQPQHF	TGTGCCAGCAGCCGAGACTCGGGGGCAGAAAACAATCAGCCCCAGCATTTT
few	.	TRBV25-1	TRBJ1-5	CASSEYSDAAQHF	TGTGCCAGCAGTGAATATTCCGATGCAGCCCAGCATTTT
once	.	TRBV10-3	TRBJ2-1	CAINAESSYNEQFF	TGTGCCATCAACGCAGAGAGCTCCTACAATGAGCAGTTCTTC
.	TRBD1	TRBV9	TRBJ2-1	CASSAGQPLYNEQFF	TGTGCCAGCAGCGCGGGACAGCCGCTCTACAATGAGCAGTTCTTC
.	TRBD1	TRBV6-1	TRBJ2-5	CASSVGDRPGTQYF	TGTGCCAGCAGTGTGGGGGACAGACCAGGCACCCAGTACTTC
.	TRBD1	TRBV6-5	TRBJ2-7	CASRPAGTGKHEQYF	TGTGCCAGCAGGCCTGCCGGGACAGGCAAACACGAGCAGTACTTC
once	.	TRBV28	TRBJ2-5	CASSLTAPWVQETQYF	TGTGCCAGCAGTCTGACAGCCCCTTGGGTGCAAGAGACCCAGTACTTC
.	.	TRBV10-3	TRBJ1-3	CAISESGVGGNTIYF	TGTGCCATCAGTGAGTCAGGAGTGGGCGGAAACACCATATATTTT
few	TRBD1	TRBV27	TRBJ2-5	CASSPRGQTQYF	TGTGCCAGCAGTCCCAGGGGGCAGACCCAGTACTTC
.	TRBD1	TRBV5-1	TRBJ1-1	CASSSMDRATEAFF	TGCGCCAGCAGCTCCATGGACAGGGCCACTGAAGCTTTCTTT
.	.	TRBV4-1	TRBJ1-3	CASSPRAADQGNTIYF	TGCGCCAGCAGCCCTCGGGCAGCCGATCAAGGAAACACCATATATTTT
once	.	TRBV7-3	TRBJ2-5	CASDHPGETQYF	TGTGCCAGCGACCACCCCGGCGAGACCCAGTACTTC
.	.	TRBV10-1	TRBJ2-7	CASRPAGLEVPYEQYF	TGCGCCAGCAGACCCGCCGGACTCGAGGTTCCCTACGAGCAGTACTTC
.	TRBD2	TRBV2	TRBJ2-5	CASSEEGSGGETQYF	TGTGCCAGCAGTGAGGAGGGTAGCGGGGGGGAGACCCAGTACTTC
once	.	TRBV6-1	TRBJ1-1	CASSADRLSTEAFF	TGTGCCAGCAGCGCCGACAGACTTAGCACTGAAGCTTTCTTT
once	.	TRBV28	TRBJ2-5	CASSFGQVVETQYF	TGTGCCAGCAGTTTCGGGCAGGTCGTGGAGACCCAGTACTTC
.	.	TRBV19	TRBJ1-5	CASTSFGSLDYQPQHF	TGTGCCAGTACCTCTTTTGGGAGCCTTGACTATCAGCCCCAGCATTTT
once	.	TRBV5-1	TRBJ2-1	CASSALPSSSYNEQFF	TGCGCCAGCAGTGCGTTACCTAGCTCTTCCTACAATGAGCAGTTCTTC
.	.	TRBV6-1	TRBJ2-2	CASSEIRVRPGAGELFF	TGTGCCAGCAGTGAGATCAGGGTGAGACCCGGTGCCGGGGAGCTGTTTTTT
.	TRBD2	TRBV28	TRBJ2-1	CASSEGSGSSYNEQFF	TGTGCCAGCAGTGAGGGGAGCGGGAGCTCCTACAATGAGCAGTTCTTC
few	.	TRBV27	TRBJ2-3	CASSFGYTQYF	TGTGCCAGCAGTTTCGGCTATACGCAGTATTTT